The clone carrying this T cell receptor beta chain came up many times. The source of the sample is a study of T-cell reconstitution after alpha-beta-depleted transplantation in children. Unique molecular identifiers were incorporated into the prepared TCRbeta library. One entry per CDR3 protein results from TCRdb running MiXCR on the PCR reads. The table records about 420,000 distinct CDR3 sequences, 11% of them present only once. The germline V gene has CDR1 SGHRS and CDR2 YFSETQ. V was pared by 3 bases and J by 6 bases, with 8 bases of the junction left unmatched. The CDR3 has 14 residues. The chain employs TRBV5-1 and TRBJ1-1; 7 bases are a match to TRBD1. The sequence derives from a human donor who donated a stem cell graft to a child with acute myeloid leukemia. This specimen was PBMCs from the stem cell graft donor, taken from the stem cell graft. The CDR3 here is CASSSEQGPPEAFF. The DNA of the CDR3 is TGCGCCAGCAGCTCCGAACAGGGGCCCCCTGAAGCTTTCTTT. Full variable domain (rest looked up from reference TRBV5-1 and TRBJ1-1): KAGVTQTPRYLIKTRGQQVTLSCSPISGHRSVSWYQQTPGQGLQFLFEYFSETQRNKGNFPGRFSGRQFSNSRSEMNVSTLELGDSALYLCASSSEQGPPEAFFGQGTRLTVV.